This T cell receptor beta chain is from a study of blood T cells in healthy people across ages. Study outcomes and limitations: Older age coincided with a roughly linear decline in TCR beta diversity per million T cells. It was the long-lived donors that had more naive CD4+ cells and higher diversity than aged donors.

The CDR3 has 12 amino acids. Between the trimmed V and J ends, which lost 5 bases and 3 bases, there was a span of 11 bases. Germline V gene sequence: CDR1 DFQATT, CDR2 SNEGSKA (reference sequence). This clonotype was found a few times. Its antigen is currently unknown. The study recruited healthy Caucasian donors from Russia who were aged roughly 6 to 95. Per-sample PBMC isolation yielded at least 7 million cells. Combining a sample-barcoded 5' primer with a J-beta primer mix, a second PCR ran for about 7 to 11 cycles. TCRdb reprocessed the 5' RACE reads with MiXCR, giving one entry per CDR3 protein. The sample lists about 1.5 million distinct CDR3 sequences; roughly 40% were seen once.

Sequencing was carried out using blood. The receptor was isolated from a woman younger than 30 in good health. The rearrangement joins TRBV20-1 to TRBJ2-7; no clear D gene. The CDR3 DNA is TGCAGTGCTCACGATGCTAACTACGAGCAGTACTTC. As protein: CSAHDANYEQYF.